This T cell receptor beta chain came from a study of CD8 T cells in ankylosing spondylitis. As to this clonotype: Its antigen is undetermined.

Study-wide points: A TCR beta motif of roughly eight highly homologous variants seemed to mark ankylosing spondylitis blood. In synovial fluid and blood from reactive arthritis, some motif variants were previously reported.

Trimming took 4 bases from V and 2 from J; bases not matched to a gene: 1. This CDR3 is built from 16 residues. TCRdb analysed the 5' RACE reads with MiXCR anew, one entry per CDR3 protein. The sample lists roughly 440,000 distinct CDR3 sequences; roughly 15% were seen once. V gene TRBV12-3 or TRBV12-4 combines with J gene TRBJ2-5; 16 bases align to TRBD2. The sample consisted of blood, either unsorted or a sorted T cell fraction (not recorded which). This receptor was taken from a male donor with ankylosing spondylitis. Here the CDR3 reads CASSWGLAGGQETQYF. CDR3 coding DNA: TGTGCCAGCAGTTGGGGACTAGCGGGGGGGCAAGAGACCCAGTACTTC.